The 5 T cell receptor beta chains in this list originate from one sample, sequenced in a study of shared clonotypes between healthy human individuals. As defined, naive CD8 cells were CD45RO-negative and positively selected for CCR7, with terminally differentiated effector memory CD45RA+ cells excluded. Measured with immunoSEQ multiplex PCR; TCRdb has only the in-frame clones, and not every one. Among about 2,200,000 clones listed, around 93% were seen once. Sequenced: naive CD8+ T cells from PBMCs. The source of these receptors is a man between 18 and 29 years old in good health. Some clones in this sample may be carry-over from other donors' samples.

The chain combines TRBV4-1 with TRBJ2-3, with TRBD1 identical over 7 bases. The germline V gene has CDR1 MGHRA and CDR2 YSYEKL. J lost 1 base, V lost 4 bases, and 2 bases had no gene match. This CDR3 region has 14 residues. CDR3 sequence (DNA): TGCGCCAGCAGCCCGGGGACAGGCACAGATACGCAGTATTTT. Protein sequence: CASSPGTGTDTQYF.

This clone is a singleton in its sample. V gene TRBV6-6 combines with J gene TRBJ1-3; D not resolved. CDR1 is MNHNY and CDR2 is SVGAGI in the germline V gene (reference sequence). With 2 bases removed from V and 0 bases from J, the gap between germline ends came to 11 bases. This CDR3 region has 16 residues. The CDR3 reads CASSYNPGSSGNTIYF. CDR3 nucleotide sequence: TGTGCCAGCAGTTACAACCCGGGGAGCTCTGGAAACACCATATATTTT.

The V gene is TRBV7-2, the J gene TRBJ2-1; D may correspond to TRBD1 or TRBD2 (5 bases each). Germline values: CDR1 SGHTA, CDR2 FQGNSA. V was trimmed by 5 bases and J by 0 bases, leaving 11 bases between them. This CDR3 contains 15 residues. CDR3 region: CASSARDRSYNEQFF. CDR3 sequence (DNA): TGTGCCAGCAGCGCCCGGGACCGCTCCTACAATGAGCAGTTCTTC.

The CDR3: CASTPWGTTVGYTF. The CDR3 region has the DNA TGTGCCAGCACCCCATGGGGGACGACAGTTGGCTACACCTTC. The rearrangement uses TRBV2 and TRBJ1-2, with D maybe TRBD1 (5 bases). CDR3 size: 14 residues. Germline assignment: CDR1 SNHLY and CDR2 FYNNEI. V shed 7 bases and J shed 7 bases, with 19 bases lying between them.

The J gene is TRBJ2-2, the V gene TRBV19; 7 bases agree with TRBD2. Germline V gene data show CDR1 as LNHDA and CDR2 as SQIVND (reference sequence). With V trimmed by 2 bases and J by 9 bases, 6 bases remained unmatched. This CDR3 region has 14 residues. The CDR3 sequence is CASSISGISWELFF. Here the CDR3 DNA reads TGTGCCAGTAGTATAAGCGGGATATCCTGGGAGCTGTTTTTT.